These T cell receptor beta chains were read from a single sample in a study of graft-versus-host responses after intestinal transplantation. The data were produced by immunoSEQ multiplex PCR, yet TCRdb's version contains in-frame clones alone and is incomplete. The sample contains about 12,000 clones, approximately 82% of which appear only once. Sample: PBMCs, taken about 130 days after transplant. The origin of the receptors is a human patient who received an intestinal transplant, so some T cells may come from the graft donor. Both conserved end residues are part of each CDR3. A D gene is named only where the DNA matches it firmly.

J gene: TRBJ2-7; CDR3 length: 14; D gene: TRBD1; V gene: TRBV4-1; CDR3 protein: CASSHAGGGYEQYF
J gene: TRBJ2-7; CDR3 length: 14; D gene: TRBD1; V gene: TRBV6-1; CDR3 protein: CASSTQGTNDEQYF
J gene: TRBJ1-1; CDR3 length: 14; D gene: -; V gene: TRBV19; CDR3 protein: CASSWPQGTTEAFF
J gene: TRBJ2-1; CDR3 length: 17; D gene: TRBD2; V gene: TRBV12-5; CDR3 protein: CASGLGLTGTSSNEQFF
J gene: TRBJ2-7; CDR3 length: 16; D gene: TRBD2; V gene: TRBV6-5; CDR3 protein: CASSYTGAGRAYEQYF
J gene: TRBJ2-3; CDR3 length: 12; D gene: -; V gene: TRBV30; CDR3 protein: CAWSIQGDTQYF
J gene: TRBJ2-3; CDR3 length: 14; D gene: TRBD2; V gene: TRBV30; CDR3 protein: CAWSVLAGADTQYF
J gene: TRBJ1-5; CDR3 length: 13; D gene: -; V gene: TRBV6-1; CDR3 protein: CATCRDGYQPQHF
J gene: TRBJ1-1; CDR3 length: 11; D gene: -; V gene: TRBV19; CDR3 protein: CASRENTEAFF
J gene: TRBJ2-7; CDR3 length: 13; D gene: -; V gene: TRBV27; CDR3 protein: CASSRLEVYEQYF
J gene: TRBJ2-2; CDR3 length: 13; D gene: -; V gene: TRBV6-4; CDR3 protein: CASSDSSTGELFF
J gene: TRBJ1-2; CDR3 length: 15; D gene: -; V gene: TRBV7-8; CDR3 protein: CASSLVGGSNYGYTF
J gene: TRBJ2-5; CDR3 length: 11; D gene: -; V gene: TRBV11-2; CDR3 protein: CANSEEETQYF
J gene: TRBJ1-1; CDR3 length: 13; D gene: TRBD1; V gene: TRBV19; CDR3 protein: CASSPTGSTEAFF
J gene: TRBJ2-1; CDR3 length: 14; D gene: -; V gene: TRBV7-3; CDR3 protein: CASSYDSSYNEQFF
J gene: TRBJ2-1; CDR3 length: 13; D gene: -; V gene: TRBV19; CDR3 protein: CASSKVPGNEQFF
J gene: TRBJ2-3; CDR3 length: 15; D gene: TRBD2; V gene: TRBV6-4; CDR3 protein: CASSDLSGGTDTQYF
J gene: TRBJ1-5; CDR3 length: 18; D gene: -; V gene: TRBV4-2; CDR3 protein: CASSQGTLRGWSNQPQHF
J gene: TRBJ2-1; CDR3 length: 14; D gene: -; V gene: TRBV28; CDR3 protein: CASSLGSRRDEQFF
J gene: TRBJ1-5; CDR3 length: 14; D gene: -; V gene: TRBV6-8; CDR3 protein: CASSYSGPSQPQHF
J gene: TRBJ1-2; CDR3 length: 14; D gene: TRBD1; V gene: TRBV4-2; CDR3 protein: CASSYQGVTYGYTF
J gene: TRBJ1-6; CDR3 length: 15; D gene: -; V gene: TRBV27; CDR3 protein: CASSLSKGLNSPLHF
J gene: TRBJ2-1; CDR3 length: 15; D gene: TRBD2; V gene: TRBV19; CDR3 protein: CASKGEREGRDEQFF
J gene: TRBJ1-2; CDR3 length: 13; D gene: TRBD1; V gene: TRBV29-1; CDR3 protein: CSVEGDRDYGYTF
J gene: TRBJ2-5; CDR3 length: 13; D gene: -; V gene: TRBV10-3; CDR3 protein: CAIRGGSQETQYF
J gene: TRBJ1-6; CDR3 length: 18; D gene: TRBD1; V gene: TRBV2; CDR3 protein: CASRGTARTLFYNSPLHF
J gene: TRBJ1-1; CDR3 length: 16; D gene: TRBD1; V gene: TRBV12-5; CDR3 protein: CASGPPGTGGSTEAFF